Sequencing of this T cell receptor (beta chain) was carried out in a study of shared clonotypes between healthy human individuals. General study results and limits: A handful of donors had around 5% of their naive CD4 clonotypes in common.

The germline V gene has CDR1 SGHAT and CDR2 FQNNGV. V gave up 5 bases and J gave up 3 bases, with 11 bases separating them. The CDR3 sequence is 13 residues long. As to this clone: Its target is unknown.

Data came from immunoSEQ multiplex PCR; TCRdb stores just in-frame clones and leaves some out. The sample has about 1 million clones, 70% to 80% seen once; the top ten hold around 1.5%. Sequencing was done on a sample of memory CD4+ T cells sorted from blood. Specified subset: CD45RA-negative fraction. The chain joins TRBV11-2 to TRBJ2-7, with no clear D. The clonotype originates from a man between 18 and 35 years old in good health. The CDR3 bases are TGTGCCAGCAGCAGAAACGCGTACTACGAGCAGTACTTC. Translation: CASSRNAYYEQYF.